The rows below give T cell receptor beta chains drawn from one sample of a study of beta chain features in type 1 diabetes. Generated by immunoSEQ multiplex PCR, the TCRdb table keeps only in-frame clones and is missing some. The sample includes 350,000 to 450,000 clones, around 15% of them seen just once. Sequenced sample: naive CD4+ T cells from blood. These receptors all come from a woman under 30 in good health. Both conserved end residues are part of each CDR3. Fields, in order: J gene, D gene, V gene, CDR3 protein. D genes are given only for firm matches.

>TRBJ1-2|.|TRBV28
CASQGNYGYTF
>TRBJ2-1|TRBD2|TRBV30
CAWRRDYLYNEQFF
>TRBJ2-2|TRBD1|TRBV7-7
CASSLATRGRTGELFF
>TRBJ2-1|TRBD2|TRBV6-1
CASSDEGLAGGPLYNEQFF
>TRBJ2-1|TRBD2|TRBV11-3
CASSLGSSGRDNEQFF
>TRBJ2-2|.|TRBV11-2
CASSYTSGTGELFF
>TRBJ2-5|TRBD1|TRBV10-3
CAISESGQGQETQYF
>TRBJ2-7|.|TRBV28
CASSFPFSGGASYEQYF
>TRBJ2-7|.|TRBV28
CASIVGDEQYF
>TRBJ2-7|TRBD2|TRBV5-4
CASSFGGSAIHEQYF
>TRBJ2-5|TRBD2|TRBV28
CASSSFGTLGLAGGKETQYF
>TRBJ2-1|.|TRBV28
CASSLGWTNNEQFF
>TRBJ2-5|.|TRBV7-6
CASSSHQETQYF
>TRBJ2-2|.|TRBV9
CASSARQEHTGELFF
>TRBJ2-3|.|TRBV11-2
CASTDRLGATDTQYF
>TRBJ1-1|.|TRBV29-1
CSVNQGNTEAFF
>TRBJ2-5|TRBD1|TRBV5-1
CASSYPGTGKGETQYF
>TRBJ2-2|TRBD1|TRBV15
CATSRDWGQGSTGELFF
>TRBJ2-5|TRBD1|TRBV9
CASSEGTGGETQYF
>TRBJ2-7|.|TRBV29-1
CSVGYSYEQYF
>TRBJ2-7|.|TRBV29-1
CSVEDYAGFSYEQYF
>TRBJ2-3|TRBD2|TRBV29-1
CSVRSLAGTDTQYF
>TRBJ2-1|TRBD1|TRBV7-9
CASGFQGADYNEQFF
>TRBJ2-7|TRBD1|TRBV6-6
CASSGRQGTYEQYF
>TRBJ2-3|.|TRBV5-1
CASSFKDTQYF
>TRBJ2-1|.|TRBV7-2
CASRLDMSSYNEQFF
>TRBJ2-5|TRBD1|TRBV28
CASSLTSGTGVIQETQYF
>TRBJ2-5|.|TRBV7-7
CASSSRRGREETQYF
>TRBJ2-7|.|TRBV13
CASTGGSYEQYF
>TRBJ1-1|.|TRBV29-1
CSVEPTGLNTEAFF
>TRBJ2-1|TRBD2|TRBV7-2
CASSKRLAGDDEQFF
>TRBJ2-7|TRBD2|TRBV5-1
CASSLGLAETYEQYF
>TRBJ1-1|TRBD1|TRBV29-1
CSVPPTGGAGEAFF
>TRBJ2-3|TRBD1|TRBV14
CASSVQQGSFTDTQYF
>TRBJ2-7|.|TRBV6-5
CASSYSTQLSSYEQYF
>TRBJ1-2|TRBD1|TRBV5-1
CASSEPGQGGGYTF
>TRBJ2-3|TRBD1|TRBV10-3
CAIRGTGGTDTQYF
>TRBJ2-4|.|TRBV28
CASSFFIEAGHIQYF
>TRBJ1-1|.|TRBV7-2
CASSRPQGRGTEAFF
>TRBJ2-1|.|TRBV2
CASTFENEQFF
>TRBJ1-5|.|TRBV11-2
CASSPTAGAGNQPQHF
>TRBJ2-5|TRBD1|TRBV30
CAWGQGLGETQYF
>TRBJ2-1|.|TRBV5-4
CASSVVEHPYNEQFF
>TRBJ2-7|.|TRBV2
CASSYRATSYEQYF
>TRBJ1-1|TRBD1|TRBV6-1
CASVGQGANTEAFF
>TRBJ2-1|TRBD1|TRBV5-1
CASSFDRGSNEQFF
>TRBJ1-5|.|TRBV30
CAWSRGNRDQPQHF
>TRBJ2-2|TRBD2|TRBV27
CASSGGLAGRTGELFF
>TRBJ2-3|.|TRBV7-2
CASSINFADTQYF